This record concerns one TCR beta chain sequence. The CDR3 spans 16 residues. Germline V CDR1 and CDR2: MNHNY, SVGAGI (reference sequence). V shed 6 bases and J shed 2 bases, with 14 bases lying between them. The data stem from a study of blood T cell repertoires in COVID-19. Study-wide background: Sites across the United States, Italy and Spain contributed samples from acute and convalescent COVID-19.

Under the authors' procedure: By means of reference gene primer amplification, nucleated cell counts were estimated. Measured with immunoSEQ multiplex PCR; TCRdb has only the in-frame clones, and not every one. V, J and clone size were drawn from that table, and D and trimming were deduced from the DNA. The repertoire has more than 40,000 clones, 88% of them found once; the top ten carry around 8.7%. V and J are TRBV6-6 and TRBJ2-6; D may be TRBD2 (5 bases). The source material was peripheral blood. The receptor was derived from a man between 45 and 60 years old with active COVID-19. This CDR3 is CASRLGSEAGANVLTF. In DNA, the CDR3 is TGTGCCAGCAGGCTAGGGAGTGAGGCTGGGGCCAACGTCCTGACTTTC.